This is a list of T cell receptor beta chains from one sample in a study of Ad26.COV2.S vaccination and SARS-CoV-2 variants. Here immunoSEQ multiplex PCR was the method, and the copy in TCRdb shows in-frame clones only, minus some. The table has about 350,000 clones, about 90% seen once. The sample was peripheral blood, taken after recovery from COVID-19. The source is a human donor who had recovered from COVID-19. Both conserved end residues are part of each CDR3. A D gene is named only where the DNA matches it firmly. The size entry is marked missing in some rows and otherwise reads once, few, many or a size class.

D: .; V: TRBV11-2; size: few; J: TRBJ2-7; DNA: TGTGCCAGCATCCTCCTTAGGGACCGCCGAGGCGACGAGCAGTACTTC; CDR3: CASILLRDRRGDEQYF
D: TRBD2; V: TRBV5-1; size: .; J: TRBJ2-5; DNA: TGCGCCAGCAGCTTGGGGCTAGCGGGGACCCGCGAGACCCAGTACTTC; CDR3: CASSLGLAGTRETQYF
D: TRBD1; V: TRBV4-1; size: .; J: TRBJ1-1; DNA: TGCGCCAGCAGCGGCACGGGACAGGGGGCCTGGAACACTGAAGCTTTCTTT; CDR3: CASSGTGQGAWNTEAFF
D: .; V: TRBV19; size: .; J: TRBJ1-4; DNA: TGTGCCAGTAGTAGTCAACAAAATGAAAAACTGTTTTTT; CDR3: CASSSQQNEKLFF
D: .; V: TRBV7-8; size: once; J: TRBJ2-7; DNA: TGTGCCAGCAGCTTAGCGCTCTCCAGGGCGAGGTCCTACGAGCAGTACTTC; CDR3: CASSLALSRARSYEQYF
D: .; V: TRBV9; size: .; J: TRBJ2-1; DNA: TGTGCCAGCAGCGGAAATCTAAAGAGGACCGAATCCTACAATGAGCAGTTCTTC; CDR3: CASSGNLKRTESYNEQFF
D: .; V: TRBV18; size: once; J: TRBJ1-2; DNA: TGTGCCAGCTCACCACCGCTCGCCCCGGGAGGTGGCTACACCTTC; CDR3: CASSPPLAPGGGYTF
D: .; V: TRBV2; size: .; J: TRBJ1-2; DNA: TGTGCCAGCAGTGAACGGGGGCCCTATGGCTACACCTTC; CDR3: CASSERGPYGYTF
D: .; V: TRBV6-5; size: .; J: TRBJ1-3; DNA: TGTGCCAGCAGTTACTCTCCCAACTCTGGAAACACCATATATTTT; CDR3: CASSYSPNSGNTIYF
D: .; V: TRBV5-1; size: .; J: TRBJ2-7; DNA: TGCGCCAGCAGCTTGGCCTCGGGGACTCTCTCCTACGAGCAGTACTTC; CDR3: CASSLASGTLSYEQYF
D: .; V: TRBV12-3/TRBV12-4; size: .; J: TRBJ1-2; DNA: TGTGCCAGCAAGCTGGGGTCCGGCTATGGCTACACCTTC; CDR3: CASKLGSGYGYTF
D: .; V: TRBV6-5; size: once; J: TRBJ1-4; DNA: TGTGCCAGCAGTTACGGGGGAGCCCAGGCTAATGAAAAACTGTTTTTT; CDR3: CASSYGGAQANEKLFF
D: TRBD1; V: TRBV2; size: .; J: TRBJ1-2; DNA: TGTGCCAGCAGACTAGGACAGGGGGTTAACTATGGCTACACCTTC; CDR3: CASRLGQGVNYGYTF
D: .; V: TRBV5-6; size: .; J: TRBJ2-3; DNA: TGTGCCAGCAGCTTCCGGTTCGGACGGATCACAGATACGCAGTATTTT; CDR3: CASSFRFGRITDTQYF
D: .; V: TRBV5-1; size: .; J: TRBJ1-2; DNA: TGCGCCAGCAGCCCGTTCGCCAACTATGGCTACACCTTC; CDR3: CASSPFANYGYTF
D: .; V: TRBV7-6; size: .; J: TRBJ2-6; DNA: TGTGCCAGCAGCTTAGGCGTCTCTGGGGCCAACGTCCTGACTTTC; CDR3: CASSLGVSGANVLTF
D: TRBD2; V: TRBV7-2; size: once; J: TRBJ2-7; DNA: TGTGCCAGCACCCCAGGGACTAGCGTAAGCGAGCAGTACTTC; CDR3: CASTPGTSVSEQYF
D: .; V: TRBV27; size: .; J: TRBJ1-1; DNA: TGTGCCAGCAGTTTGGGCACTGAAGCTTTCTTT; CDR3: CASSLGTEAFF
D: .; V: TRBV6-6; size: .; J: TRBJ2-1; DNA: TGTGCCAGCAGCGACCAAACCCGGACTCTCCAGTTCTTC; CDR3: CASSDQTRTLQFF
D: TRBD2; V: TRBV15; size: once; J: TRBJ2-7; DNA: TGTGCCACCAGCAGAGATCGGCGGGGGAGCTCCTACGAGCAGTACTTC; CDR3: CATSRDRRGSSYEQYF
D: .; V: TRBV6-1; size: .; J: TRBJ2-7; DNA: TGTGCCAGCAGTGAGCGACAGGAACACGAGCAGTACTTC; CDR3: CASSERQEHEQYF
D: .; V: TRBV3-1/TRBV3-2; size: .; J: TRBJ2-1; DNA: TGTGCCAGCAGTAGGGGAGGCAATGAGCAGTTCTTC; CDR3: CASSRGGNEQFF
D: .; V: TRBV10-3; size: .; J: TRBJ2-7; DNA: TGTGCCATCAAGGGAAGGACGGACTCCTACGAGCAGTACTTC; CDR3: CAIKGRTDSYEQYF
D: TRBD1; V: TRBV18; size: .; J: TRBJ1-5; DNA: TGTGCCAGCTCACTGGACAGGGGAGGGGGTCAGCCCCAGCATTTT; CDR3: CASSLDRGGGQPQHF
D: TRBD1; V: TRBV5-1; size: .; J: TRBJ1-1; DNA: TGCGCCAGCAGCTCCGACAGGGCCATGAACACTGAAGCTTTCTTT; CDR3: CASSSDRAMNTEAFF
D: .; V: TRBV7-9; size: .; J: TRBJ2-1; DNA: TGTGCCAGCAGCTTAGCGGGGGACTACAATGAGCAGTTCTTC; CDR3: CASSLAGDYNEQFF
D: .; V: TRBV18; size: .; J: TRBJ2-1; DNA: TGTGCCAGCTCACTCACGACAGGTCACAGCTCCTACAATGAGCAGTTCTTC; CDR3: CASSLTTGHSSYNEQFF
D: .; V: TRBV27; size: .; J: TRBJ1-5; DNA: TGTGCCAGCCGATCCCAGGGTAGCAATCAGCCCCAGCATTTT; CDR3: CASRSQGSNQPQHF
D: .; V: TRBV7-9; size: .; J: TRBJ1-3; DNA: TGTGCCAGCAGCTTAGCGCGGGCCCGCTCTGGAAACACCATATATTTT; CDR3: CASSLARARSGNTIYF
D: TRBD2; V: TRBV7-2; size: once; J: TRBJ2-7; DNA: TGTGCCAGCAGCTCCGGGGGGACTAGCGGGGTTGCTCAGTACTTC; CDR3: CASSSGGTSGVAQYF
D: .; V: TRBV7-9; size: .; J: TRBJ1-5; DNA: TGTGCCAGCAGCATACAACACAGCAATCAGCCCCAGCATTTT; CDR3: CASSIQHSNQPQHF
D: .; V: TRBV3-1/TRBV3-2; size: .; J: TRBJ2-7; DNA: TGTGCCAGCAGCCCTTTACGGGGGATCGGCGAGCAGTACTTC; CDR3: CASSPLRGIGEQYF
D: .; V: TRBV7-9; size: .; J: TRBJ1-6; DNA: TGTGCCAGCAGCTTAGATAGGGCTAAACCCCTCCACTTT; CDR3: CASSLDRAKPLHF
D: .; V: TRBV19; size: .; J: TRBJ2-1; DNA: TGTGCCAGTAGCCAAGCGGACTACAATGAGCAGTTCTTC; CDR3: CASSQADYNEQFF
D: TRBD2; V: TRBV4-2; size: .; J: TRBJ2-5; DNA: TGTGCCAGCAGCCAAAGCGGGGGGGCCGGAGAGACCCAGTACTTC; CDR3: CASSQSGGAGETQYF
D: .; V: TRBV3-1/TRBV3-2; size: .; J: TRBJ2-7; DNA: TGTGCCAGCAGCCCCTTGGGGGGGCACTACGAGCAGTACTTC; CDR3: CASSPLGGHYEQYF
D: .; V: TRBV27; size: .; J: TRBJ2-7; DNA: TGTGCCAGCAGTCGGGACGGAACCTACGAGCAGTACTTC; CDR3: CASSRDGTYEQYF
D: TRBD2; V: TRBV6-8; size: .; J: TRBJ2-5; DNA: TGTGCCAGCACCGGGACTAGTAAAGAGACCCAGTACTTC; CDR3: CASTGTSKETQYF
D: .; V: TRBV9; size: .; J: TRBJ1-6; DNA: TGTGCCAGCAGTGCTGCATCCGTAATTATACAAAATTCACCCCTCCACTTT; CDR3: CASSAASVIIQNSPLHF
D: .; V: TRBV4-3; size: .; J: TRBJ1-2; DNA: TGCGCCAGCAGCCACGGCCAGGATGGCTACACCTTC; CDR3: CASSHGQDGYTF
D: TRBD1; V: TRBV5-1; size: once; J: TRBJ2-6; DNA: TGCGCCAGCAGCTTGACAGGGGGCGCTTCTGGGGCCAACGTCCTGACTTTC; CDR3: CASSLTGGASGANVLTF